This T cell receptor beta chain was recorded in a study of CD8 T cells in ankylosing spondylitis. Quantitative 5'-RACE with molecular barcodes was used to make the TCR beta libraries. One entry per CDR3 protein results from TCRdb running MiXCR on the 5' RACE reads. The sample holds 200,000 to 250,000 distinct CDR3 sequences; around a quarter are singletons and the top ten take 5% to 7.5%. General study results and limits: Those disease-linked clones were CD8+; they were also relatively rare in peripheral blood.

Trimming removed 4 bases from V and 0 bases from J, with 12 bases in between. Germline V gene sequence: CDR1 DFQATT, CDR2 SNEGSKA (reference sequence). The CDR3 is 14 amino acids. This clonotype showed up many times. Its cognate antigen is unknown. The specimen was blood, either unsorted or a sorted T cell fraction (not recorded which). This sequence originates from a male donor with ankylosing spondylitis or in good health (not recorded which). V and J are TRBV20-1 and TRBJ1-1; D gene ambiguous. CDR3 region: CSAKEGSVNTEAFF. The DNA of the CDR3 is TGCAGTGCTAAGGAAGGGTCGGTGAACACTGAAGCTTTCTTT.